This T cell receptor (beta chain) comes out of a study of T-cell memory formation after mild COVID-19. Via MiXCR, TCRdb re-called the 5' RACE reads, giving one row per CDR3 protein. The sample holds approximately 150,000 distinct CDR3 sequences, 5.5% to 7% seen once. Trimming shortened V by 2 bases and J by 2 bases, and 8 bases separated the two germline ends. This CDR3 is built from 14 residues. The germline CDR1 and CDR2 sequences are SGHTA and FQGTGA. The study, taken as a whole, reports: Shrinking CD4+ clones resided mostly in CM and EM, and CD8+ ones in EMRA.

This clonotype appeared many times. The antigen is not known. V and J are TRBV7-3 and TRBJ2-3, with D hard to call. This sequence originates from an adult woman who had mild COVID-19 (a few samples of this study predate the infection). Cell type and time point are not known. What was sequenced was PBMCs or a T cell subset sorted from them (not recorded which). The DNA of the CDR3 is TGTGCCAGCAGCTTAGGGCTAGACACAGATACGCAGTATTTT. This codes for CASSLGLDTDTQYF.